This T cell receptor beta chain was profiled in a study of blood T cell repertoires in COVID-19. Study-wide background: The analysed material was cDNA or gDNA that came from T cells, B-cell-depleted T cells, or PBMCs.

V lost 5 bases to trimming and J lost 4 bases; unmatched junction nucleotides: 8. CDR3 length: 15 residues. The germline V gene has CDR1 KGHSH and CDR2 LQKENI. Sequencing used immunoSEQ multiplex PCR; TCRdb keeps in-frame clones, though not all of them. Here the sample spans over 45,000 clones, just over 85% being singletons. Specimen: peripheral blood. The origin of this receptor is a woman aged 80 or over with acute or convalescent COVID-19. The gene calls are TRBV18 and TRBJ1-2, with 9 bases that match TRBD1. The CDR3 spells CASSSTGGQGYGYTF. CDR3 nucleotides: TGTGCCAGCTCAAGTACAGGGGGCCAAGGCTATGGCTACACCTTC.